This TCR beta chain was identified during a study of T-cell reconstitution after alpha-beta-depleted transplantation in children. The V gene lost 1 base and the J gene lost 4 bases, with 16 bases spanning the gap. Germline-derived CDR1 and CDR2 are SGHVS and FQNEAQ. This CDR3 contains 17 residues. During its preparation, the TCRbeta library received unique molecular identifiers. From the PCR reads, TCRdb called clonotypes with MiXCR, one entry per CDR3 protein. The sample includes over 550,000 distinct CDR3 sequences, under 12% of them seen just once. This clonotype came up many times. The chain couples TRBV7-8 to TRBJ2-2; D might be TRBD2 (6 bases). The sequencing used PBMCs from the stem cell graft donor, collected from the stem cell graft. This TCR came from a human donor who donated a stem cell graft to a child with acute myeloid leukemia. CDR3: CASSLVFGEVRTGELFF. CDR3 nucleotides: TGTGCCAGCAGCTTAGTCTTTGGGGAGGTTCGCACCGGGGAGCTGTTTTTT.